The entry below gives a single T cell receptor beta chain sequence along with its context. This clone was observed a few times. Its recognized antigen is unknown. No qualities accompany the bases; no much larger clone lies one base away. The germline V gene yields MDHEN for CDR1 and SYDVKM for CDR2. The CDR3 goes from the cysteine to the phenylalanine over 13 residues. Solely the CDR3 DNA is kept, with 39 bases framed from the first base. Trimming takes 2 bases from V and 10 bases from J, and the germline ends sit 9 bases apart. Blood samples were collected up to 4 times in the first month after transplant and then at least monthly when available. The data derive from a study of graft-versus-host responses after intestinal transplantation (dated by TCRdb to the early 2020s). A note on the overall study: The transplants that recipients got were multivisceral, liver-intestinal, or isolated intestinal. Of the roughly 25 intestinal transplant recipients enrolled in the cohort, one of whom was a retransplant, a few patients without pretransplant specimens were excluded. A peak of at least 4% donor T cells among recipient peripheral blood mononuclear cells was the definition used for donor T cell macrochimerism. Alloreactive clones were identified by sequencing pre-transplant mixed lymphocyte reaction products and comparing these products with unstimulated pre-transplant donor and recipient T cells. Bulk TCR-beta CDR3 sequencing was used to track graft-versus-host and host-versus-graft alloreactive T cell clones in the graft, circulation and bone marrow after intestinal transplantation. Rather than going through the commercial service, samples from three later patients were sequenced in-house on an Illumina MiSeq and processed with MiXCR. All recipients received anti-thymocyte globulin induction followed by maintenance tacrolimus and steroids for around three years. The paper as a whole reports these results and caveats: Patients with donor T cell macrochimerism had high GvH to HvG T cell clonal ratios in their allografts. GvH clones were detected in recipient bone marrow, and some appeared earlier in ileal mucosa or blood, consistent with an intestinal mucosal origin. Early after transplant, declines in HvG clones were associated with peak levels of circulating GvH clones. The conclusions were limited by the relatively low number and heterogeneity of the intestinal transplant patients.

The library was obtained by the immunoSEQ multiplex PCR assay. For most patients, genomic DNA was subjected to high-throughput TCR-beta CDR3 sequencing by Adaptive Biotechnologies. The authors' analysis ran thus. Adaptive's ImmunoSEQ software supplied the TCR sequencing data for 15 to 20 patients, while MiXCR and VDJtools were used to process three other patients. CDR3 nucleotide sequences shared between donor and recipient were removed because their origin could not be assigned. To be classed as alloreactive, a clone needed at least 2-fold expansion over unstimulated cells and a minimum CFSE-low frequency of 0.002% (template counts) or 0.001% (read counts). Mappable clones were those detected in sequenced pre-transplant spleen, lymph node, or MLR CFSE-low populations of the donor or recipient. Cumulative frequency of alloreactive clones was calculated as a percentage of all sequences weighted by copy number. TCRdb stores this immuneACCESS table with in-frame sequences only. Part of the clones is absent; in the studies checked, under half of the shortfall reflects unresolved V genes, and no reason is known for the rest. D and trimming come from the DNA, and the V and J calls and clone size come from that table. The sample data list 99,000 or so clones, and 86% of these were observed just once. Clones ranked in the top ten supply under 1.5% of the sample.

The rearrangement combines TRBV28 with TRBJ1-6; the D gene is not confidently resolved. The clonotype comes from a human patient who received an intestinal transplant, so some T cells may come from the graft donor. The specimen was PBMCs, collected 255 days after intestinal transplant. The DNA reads TGTGCCAGCAGTTTAGGCGGGTCGTCACCCCTCCACTTT. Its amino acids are CASSLGGSSPLHF. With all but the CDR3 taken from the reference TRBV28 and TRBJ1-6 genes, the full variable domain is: DVKVTQSSRYLVKRTGEKVFLECVQDMDHENMFWYRQDPGLGLRLIYFSYDVKMKEKGDIPEGYSVSREKKERFSLILESASTNQTSMYLCASSLGGSSPLHFGNGTRLTVT.